This T cell receptor (beta chain) was sequenced for a study of neurological immune-mediated disorders. Study-wide findings and caveats: No CDR3 amino acid sequences were shared by expanded clones across subjects, suggesting private repertoires in all groups.

A note on this clonotype: Its antigen is currently unknown.

Stored at -80 C, 2 million PBMCs were the source of the unsorted libraries. TCRdb fed the 5' RACE reads into MiXCR, producing one record per CDR3 protein. The sample includes about 46,000 distinct CDR3 sequences, about 1.8% seen only once; the top ten take 2.2%. Material: PBMCs. This sequence originates from a woman in her thirties or forties with multiple sclerosis.

The CDR3 spells CASSEMVNEQYF. Written as DNA, the CDR3 is TGTGCCAGCAGTGAAATGGTCAACGAGCAGTACTTC. This chain joins TRBV2 and TRBJ2-7; no definite D call. V lost 2 bases and J 5 bases, leaving 7 bases between the germline ends. The V gene's germline CDR1 is SNHLY and CDR2 FYNNEI. CDR3 length: 12 residues.